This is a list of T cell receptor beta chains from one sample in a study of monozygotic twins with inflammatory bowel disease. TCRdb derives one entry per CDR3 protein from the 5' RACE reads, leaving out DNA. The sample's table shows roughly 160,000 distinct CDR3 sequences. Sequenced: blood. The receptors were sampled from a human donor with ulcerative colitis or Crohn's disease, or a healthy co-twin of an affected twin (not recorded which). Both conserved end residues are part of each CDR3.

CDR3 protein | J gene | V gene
CSARDRPEQFF | TRBJ2-1 | TRBV20-1
CASSPDPYSNQPQHF | TRBJ1-5 | TRBV9
CSARVPPQAETQYF | TRBJ2-5 | TRBV20-1
CASSMGLAEGSTDTQYF | TRBJ2-3 | TRBV9
CASSVRDVGNEQYF | TRBJ2-7 | TRBV27
CASSLWGVNTGELFF | TRBJ2-2 | TRBV7-8
CASSLDRGAGGLYEQYF | TRBJ2-7 | TRBV11-3
CASGTGGYNQPQHF | TRBJ1-5 | TRBV7-6
CASSLSSGHWPPQHF | TRBJ1-5 | TRBV27
CSARDGGGAGDTQYF | TRBJ2-3 | TRBV20-1
CASSLVPQPLAEGQETQYF | TRBJ2-5 | TRBV7-6
CASSPQQGNNEQFF | TRBJ2-1 | TRBV12-3/TRBV12-4
CASSLAQGGEKLFF | TRBJ1-4 | TRBV5-4
CASSFGSDEETQYF | TRBJ2-5 | TRBV5-1
CASSPYESSSYEQYF | TRBJ2-7 | TRBV18
CASSLEGGSTNEKLFF | TRBJ1-4 | TRBV5-1